A selection of T cell receptor beta chains follows, all from one sample in a study of blood T cell repertoires in COVID-19. Sequenced by immunoSEQ multiplex PCR; TCRdb stores in-frame clones only, minus some. The sample carries fewer than 700,000 clones, approximately 91% recorded once. The sequencing sample was made of peripheral blood. Every receptor here comes from a woman aged 50 to 65 with COVID-19, enrolled during active disease. Each CDR3 is given with its conserved first and last residue.

v_call,j_call,cdr3_aa
TRBV30,TRBJ1-3,CAWSGGTIYF
TRBV6-5,TRBJ1-1,CAPSGGGGRYTEAFF
TRBV7-9,TRBJ1-2,CASSLDRVRHSYTF
TRBV9,TRBJ2-3,CASSGDRGGTDTQYF
TRBV2,TRBJ1-3,CASSEIEGSGNTIYF
TRBV4-1,TRBJ1-2,CASSQEAGPGTF
TRBV6-1,TRBJ1-6,CASNEDRGSSPLHF
TRBV15,TRBJ2-3,CATSRDLRGSGTDTQYF
TRBV5-5,TRBJ2-3,CASSPPGTDTQYF
TRBV29-1,TRBJ2-2,CSVSGGGSTGELFF
TRBV6-5,TRBJ1-5,CASPETGLSRPQHF
TRBV18,TRBJ1-1,CASSPGEEAFF
TRBV6-5,TRBJ1-2,CASSRGGADGYTF
TRBV28,TRBJ1-1,CASSLGAAEAFF
TRBV11-3,TRBJ2-2,CASSQGTSGGRTGELFF
TRBV30,TRBJ2-1,CATPGLEDEQFF
TRBV5-4,TRBJ1-6,CASSPGQGSDSPLHF
TRBV27,TRBJ1-2,CASSLSGQANYGYTF
TRBV6-2/TRBV6-3,TRBJ2-3,CASSPIGATDTQYF
TRBV19,TRBJ1-5,CASRPDRGSGQPQHF
TRBV5-6,TRBJ2-5,CASSPKWPGSQETQYF
TRBV12-3/TRBV12-4,TRBJ1-5,CASSLGRGPQHF
TRBV20-1,TRBJ1-1,CSAAPNTEAFF
TRBV27,TRBJ1-3,CASKQGYSGNTIYF
TRBV6-6,TRBJ1-4,CASSYWTGINEKLFF
TRBV24-1,TRBJ1-1,CATSDQASGKAFF
TRBV6-5,TRBJ1-2,CASSYGPGQGYGYTF
TRBV6-6,TRBJ1-6,CASRSGTGDSPLHF
TRBV30,TRBJ1-2,CAWSTGPYGYTF
TRBV27,TRBJ1-2,CASSKGAYYGYTF
TRBV28,TRBJ2-7,CASSPLIRSYEQYF